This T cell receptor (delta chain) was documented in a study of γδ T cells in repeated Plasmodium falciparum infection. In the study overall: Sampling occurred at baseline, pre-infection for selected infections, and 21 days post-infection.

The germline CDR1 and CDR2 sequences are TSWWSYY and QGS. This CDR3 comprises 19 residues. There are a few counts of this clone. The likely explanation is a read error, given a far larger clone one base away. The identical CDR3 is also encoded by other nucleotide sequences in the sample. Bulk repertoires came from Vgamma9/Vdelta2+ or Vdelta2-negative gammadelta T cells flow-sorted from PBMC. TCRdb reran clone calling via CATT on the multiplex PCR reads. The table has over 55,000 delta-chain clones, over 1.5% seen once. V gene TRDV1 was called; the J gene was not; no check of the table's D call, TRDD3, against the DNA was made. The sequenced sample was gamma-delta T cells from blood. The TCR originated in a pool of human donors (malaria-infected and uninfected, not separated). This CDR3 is CALGEGLLGGYAYTDKLIF. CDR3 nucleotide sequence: TGTGCTCTTGGGGAAGGGCTTCTCGGGGGATACGCGTACACCGATAAGCTCATCTTT.